One sample yielded the 15 T cell receptor beta chains listed below, sequenced in a study of control samples from healthy donors and cancer patients. Profiling relied on immunoSEQ multiplex PCR, and the TCRdb table lists in-frame clones only, not all of them. The sample has approximately 76,000 clones, roughly 82% seen once. The sample consisted of PBMCs. The receptors derive from a man in his sixties with head and neck cancer.

This chain connects TRBV19 to TRBJ1-4, with 11 bases identical to TRBD1. Germline V gives CDR1 LNHDA, CDR2 SQIVND (reference sequence). The CDR3 has 15 residues. V was pared by 4 bases and J by 6 bases, with 4 bases of the junction left unmatched. The CDR3 sequence is CASSTGQGAYEKLFF. In nucleotides, the CDR3 is TGTGCCAGTAGTACCGGACAGGGGGCTTATGAAAAACTGTTTTTT.

The sample holds one count of this clone. The CDR3 nucleotides read TGTGCCAGCACCCAAGGGCCCTTCTATGGCTACACCTTC. Translated, it gives CASTQGPFYGYTF. The V call is TRBV6-6, the J call TRBJ1-2; D call uncertain. V lost 7 bases to trimming and J lost 4 bases, with 13 bases between them. Germline CDR1 is MNHNY and CDR2 is SVGAGI (reference sequence). This CDR3 region has 13 residues.

This clone has a handful of counts. The chain couples TRBV5-1 to TRBJ2-2; 8 positions match TRBD1. The germline V gene encodes CDR1 SGHRS and CDR2 YFSETQ. The CDR3 totals 18 residues. The ends lost 0 bases at V and 2 bases at J; junction bases unmatched: 9. The CDR3 region is CASSLGSGQGVNTGELFF. The CDR3 DNA reads as TGCGCCAGCAGCTTGGGGAGCGGACAGGGCGTTAACACCGGGGAGCTGTTTTTT.

The chain has TRBV3-1 (or the pseudogene TRBV3-2) and TRBJ2-5, with a tentative D call TRBD2 (5 bases). Germline V gives CDR1 LGHDT, CDR2 YNNKEL (reference sequence). CDR3 length equals 13 residues. The V end was cut by 4 bases, the J end by 5 bases, with 11 bases between. CDR3 DNA sequence: TGTGCCAGCAGCCGGAGGCTAACGGAGACCCAGTACTTC. It encodes CASSRRLTETQYF.

V gene TRBV5-1 combines with J gene TRBJ2-5; tentative D call: TRBD2 (5 bases). The length of the CDR3 is 15 residues. Germline CDR1 is SGHRS and CDR2 is YFSETQ. V was cut by 0 bases and J by 2 bases, with 11 bases left in between. Here the CDR3 reads CASSLARGGQETQYF. Here the CDR3 DNA reads TGCGCCAGCAGCTTGGCCCGGGGTGGGCAAGAGACCCAGTACTTC.

This clone was picked up a small number of times. The genes are TRBV9 and TRBJ2-1; 10 bases line up with TRBD2. Germline loops: CDR1 SGDLS, CDR2 YYNGEE. The CDR3 is 19 residues long. V lost 0 bases, J lost 0 bases, and 9 bases stayed unmatched. In DNA form, the CDR3 reads TGTGCCAGCAGCGTAGGGGTAGCGGGGGGCCCCAGCTCCTACAATGAGCAGTTCTTC. Protein product: CASSVGVAGGPSSYNEQFF.

The chain joins TRBV25-1 to TRBJ1-2, with 7 bases identical to TRBD1. Germline loops: CDR1 MGHDK, CDR2 SYGVNS. The CDR3 consists of 13 residues. V dropped 6 bases and J dropped 6; count of bases not matched to a gene: 7. The CDR3 region has the DNA TGTGCCAGCAGGGGGACAGCTCGGGATGGCTACACCTTC. Its protein product is CASRGTARDGYTF.

The gene calls are TRBV6-1 and TRBJ1-5; D not resolved. CDR3 length equals 16 residues. V was clipped by 3 bases and J by 3 bases, with 15 bases between them. Per the germline V gene, CDR1 is MNHNS and CDR2 is SASEGT. The CDR3: CASSELPETYNQPQHF. CDR3 in DNA: TGTGCCAGCAGTGAGCTTCCAGAAACATACAATCAGCCCCAGCATTTT.

This clone was counted a few times. The V and J genes are TRBV5-6 and TRBJ2-3; the D gene is possibly TRBD1 (6 bases). This CDR3 contains 14 residues. V lost 3 bases and J 4 bases, leaving 12 bases between the germline ends. The V gene's germline CDR1 is SGHDT and CDR2 YYEEEE. CDR3: CASSSWTAPDTQYF. The CDR3 DNA follows: TGTGCCAGCAGCTCATGGACAGCCCCAGATACGCAGTATTTT.

V is TRBV5-1 and J is TRBJ1-2; TRBD1 aligns across 8 bases. The CDR3 runs to 17 residues. Looked up from germline, CDR1 is SGHRS and CDR2 is YFSETQ. The V gene end was trimmed by 3 bases and the J gene end by 0 bases; junction bases not matched to a gene: 10. CDR3 protein: CASSWGRQGHSNYGYTF. DNA of the CDR3: TGCGCCAGCAGCTGGGGGAGACAGGGGCATTCTAACTATGGCTACACCTTC.

This clone was picked up one time. The chain joins TRBV14 to TRBJ2-7; 7 bases map to TRBD1. The length of the CDR3 is 20 residues. The germline V gene has CDR1 SGHDN and CDR2 FVKESK. V lost 2 bases, J lost 4 bases, and 23 bases stayed unmatched. DNA for the CDR3: TGTGCCAGCAGCCAACAAGATCTCAATTTTCGGGGACAGCCGACTTACGAGCAGTACTTC. It codes for CASSQQDLNFRGQPTYEQYF.

The V gene is TRBV6-5, the J gene TRBJ2-7; D unclear. Trimming left V 0 bases short and J 3 bases short, with 12 bases between. The CDR3 extends over 15 amino acids. Germline CDR1 reads MNHEY; CDR2 reads SVGAGI. In DNA form, the CDR3 reads TGTGCCAGCAGTTACTCGGCACTACCAAACTACGAGCAGTACTTC. This codes for CASSYSALPNYEQYF.

The count of this clone is one. The chain combines TRBV6-5 with TRBJ2-7, with D perhaps TRBD1 (6 bases). The germline V and J ends were trimmed by 7 bases and 6 bases, with 16 bases remaining between them. Germline CDR1 is MNHEY and CDR2 is SVGAGI. This CDR3 has 13 amino acids. CDR3 protein: CASTPWGLREQYF. The CDR3 DNA reads TGTGCCAGCACACCGTGGGGGCTTCGCGAGCAGTACTTC.

V and J are TRBV19 and TRBJ1-1; D perhaps matches TRBD1 (5 bases). CDR3 length: 15 amino acids. CDR1 LNHDA and CDR2 SQIVND come from the germline V gene (reference sequence). V lost 6 bases and J lost 6, with 20 bases in between. CDR3 sequence: CASREPWGMLAEAFF. CDR3 DNA sequence: TGTGCCAGTAGGGAACCTTGGGGGATGCTCGCTGAAGCTTTCTTT. Complete variable domain (other parts from reference TRBV19 and TRBJ1-1): DGGITQSPKYLFRKEGQNVTLSCEQNLNHDAMYWYRQDPGQGLRLIYYSQIVNDFQKGDIAEGYSVSREKKESFPLTVTSAQKNPTAFYLCASREPWGMLAEAFFGQGTRLTVV.

This rearrangement joins TRBV19 to TRBJ1-4; D gene unclear. V dropped 1 base and J dropped 8 bases, with 11 bases sitting between them. Germline V gene sequence: CDR1 LNHDA, CDR2 SQIVND (reference sequence). The CDR3 covers 14 residues. This CDR3 reads CASSIASTGEKLFF. CDR3 sequence (DNA): TGTGCCAGTAGTATAGCTTCCACGGGGGAAAAACTGTTTTTT.